The 22 T cell receptor beta chains listed next were all sequenced from one sample in a study of Ad26.COV2.S vaccination and SARS-CoV-2 variants. The table came from immunoSEQ multiplex PCR; TCRdb's copy has only in-frame clones and leaves some out. The data contain 350,000 to 550,000 clones, about 91% of them singletons. Sample treatment: around 19 received Ad26.COV2.S at low or high dose, single or two shots; about 5 received placebo; per-sample allocation not given. Vaccine and placebo recipients were sampled on day 63 after the first injection. Sequencing was performed on peripheral blood, taken in a trial of Ad26.COV2.S vaccine versus placebo. The receptors here all came from a person between 18 and 60 years old who received the Ad26.COV2.S COVID-19 vaccine or a placebo.

This clone occurred once. The V and J genes are TRBV5-4 and TRBJ1-6; 8 bases are a match to TRBD1. Germline lookup yields CDR1 SGHNT and CDR2 YYREEE (reference sequence). This CDR3 is 15 amino acids long. Trimming took 4 bases from V and 8 from J; bases not matched to a gene: 8. The CDR3 coding sequence is TGTGCCAGCAGCCGCCCCGACAGGGGAGATTCACCCCTCCACTTT. This sequence encodes CASSRPDRGDSPLHF. The full variable domain, rest sourced from reference TRBV5-4 and TRBJ1-6, is ETGVTQSPTHLIKTRGQQVTLRCSSQSGHNTVSWYQQALGQGPQFIFQYYREEENGRGNFPPRFSGLQFPNYSSELNVNALELDDSALYLCASSRPDRGDSPLHFGNGTRLTVT.

This chain links TRBV24-1 with TRBJ2-1; D not certain. This CDR3 has 11 amino acids. The germline V and J ends were trimmed by 1 base and 10 bases, with 4 bases remaining between them. Per germline, CDR1 KGHDR and CDR2 SFDVKD. The CDR3 spells CATSDLWEQFF. The CDR3 bases are TGTGCCACCAGTGATTTATGGGAGCAGTTCTTC.

This chain connects TRBV5-8 to TRBJ2-3; 9 positions match TRBD2. With 4 bases clipped from V and 2 bases from J, the junction kept 5 bases outside the gene matches. CDR1 and CDR2 from the germline V gene are SGHTS and YDEGEE. CDR3 length: 15 amino acids. The CDR3 loop reads CASSPGTSITDTQYF. CDR3 bases: TGTGCCAGCAGCCCCGGGACTAGCATCACAGATACGCAGTATTTT.

The rearrangement joins TRBV6-4 to TRBJ2-3; a possible D gene is TRBD1 (6 bases). Trimming cost V 2 bases and J 4 bases, with 13 bases left between them. The CDR3 has 15 residues. The germline V gene has CDR1 MRHNA and CDR2 SNTAGT. The chain's CDR3 is CASSDAVQGPDTQYF. The DNA for the CDR3 is TGTGCCAGCAGTGACGCGGTGCAGGGGCCAGATACGCAGTATTTT.

The chain carries TRBV5-1 and TRBJ2-5; tentatively, D is TRBD1 (6 bases). The CDR3 runs to 15 residues. V was shortened by 4 bases and J by 1 base, with 14 bases between the two germline ends. Germline V CDR1 and CDR2: SGHRS, YFSETQ. The CDR3 DNA sequence: TGCGCCAGCAGCACTACAGGGAATGCCCAAGAGACCCAGTACTTC. It codes for CASSTTGNAQETQYF.

V gene TRBV12-5 combines with J gene TRBJ1-1, with no clear D. CDR1 LGHNT and CDR2 FRNRAP come from the germline V gene. Trimming shortened V by 10 bases and J by 5 bases, and 17 bases separated the two germline ends. The CDR3 contains 13 residues. The CDR3, as DNA: TGTGCTACTATCCCGGGAGAAGGGACTGAAGCTTTCTTT. Protein: CATIPGEGTEAFF.

The rearrangement joins TRBV29-1 to TRBJ2-1; D might be TRBD1 or TRBD2, each matching 5 bases. Trimming took 6 bases from V and 3 from J, leaving 15 bases between them. CDR3 length: 14 amino acids. Germline V gene sequence: CDR1 SQVTM, CDR2 ANQGSEA. Here the CDR3 reads CSVYGTVDYNEQFF. The CDR3 DNA follows: TGCAGCGTCTACGGGACGGTGGACTACAATGAGCAGTTCTTC.

This chain links TRBV6-5 with TRBJ2-1, with TRBD2 matching over 7 bases. Trimming removed 6 bases from V and 2 bases from J; junction bases left unmatched: 1. CDR1 MNHEY and CDR2 SVGAGI come from the germline V gene. There are 13 residues in the CDR3. The CDR3 nucleotides read TGTGCCAGCAGGCTAGCGGCCTACAATGAGCAGTTCTTC. It translates to CASRLAAYNEQFF.

V is TRBV3-1 (or the pseudogene TRBV3-2) and J is TRBJ1-3; tentative D call: TRBD1 (6 bases). From germline, CDR1 is LGHDT and CDR2 YNNKEL (reference sequence). The CDR3 sequence is 15 residues long. V was trimmed by 4 bases and J by 0 bases, leaving 10 bases between them. CDR3 DNA: TGTGCCAGCAGCCCGGGACATGGCTCTGGAAACACCATATATTTT. As protein: CASSPGHGSGNTIYF.

The gene calls are TRBV3-1 (or the pseudogene TRBV3-2) and TRBJ2-1, with TRBD2 as a possible D gene (5 bases). The CDR3 extends over 13 amino acids. CDR1 is LGHDT, CDR2 YNNKEL, per germline (reference sequence). V lost 3 bases and J 8 bases, leaving 11 bases between the germline ends. CDR3 amino acids: CASSQEVRHEQFF. CDR3 in DNA: TGTGCCAGCAGCCAGGAGGTCCGGCATGAGCAGTTCTTC.

V usage is TRBV6-6 and J usage is TRBJ1-1; D perhaps matches TRBD1 (5 bases). Germline V lookup: CDR1 MNHNY, CDR2 SVGAGI (reference sequence). Trimming took 8 bases from V and 1 from J, leaving 14 bases between them. CDR3 size: 14 residues. CDR3 nucleotides: TGTGCCAGCCTCCACGGGGCGGCGAACACTGAAGCTTTCTTT. This gives the protein CASLHGAANTEAFF.

The chain is built from TRBV7-2 and TRBJ1-5; no clear D gene. Germline V gives CDR1 SGHTA, CDR2 FQGNSA. This CDR3 spans 15 amino acids. Trimming took 1 base from V and 3 from J, leaving 10 bases between them. This CDR3 reads CASSLGRAYNQPQHF. CDR3 nucleotide sequence: TGTGCCAGCAGCTTAGGGAGGGCTTACAATCAGCCCCAGCATTTT.

The genes are TRBV29-1 and TRBJ1-2, with D possibly being TRBD1 (5 bases). Germline V gene data show CDR1 as SQVTM and CDR2 as ANQGSEA. V was pared by 0 bases and J by 4 bases, with 15 bases between. The CDR3 is 15 residues long. This CDR3 is CSVEDLGPHGYGYTF. The CDR3 nucleotides are TGCAGCGTTGAAGATCTGGGACCCCACGGCTATGGCTACACCTTC.

This chain joins TRBV7-2 and TRBJ1-4; D gene unclear. Deletions cut 1 base from V and 8 bases from J, with 11 bases between. The germline V gene has CDR1 SGHTA and CDR2 FQGNSA. This CDR3 comprises 14 residues. In DNA form, the CDR3 reads TGTGCCAGCAGCTTAGTTGGGGTTTACGAAAAACTGTTTTTT. It codes for CASSLVGVYEKLFF.

This chain joins TRBV7-2 and TRBJ1-6; a weak D match, TRBD1 (5 bases). From germline, CDR1 is SGHTA and CDR2 FQGNSA. This CDR3 comprises 14 residues. V lost 2 bases and J 7 bases, leaving 9 bases between the germline ends. The CDR3 here is CASSLLSGNSPLHF. In DNA, the CDR3 is TGTGCCAGCAGCTTATTGTCAGGGAATTCACCCCTCCACTTT.

The V call is TRBV2, the J call TRBJ1-2; 8 positions agree with TRBD1. Germline-derived CDR1 and CDR2 are SNHLY and FYNNEI. The CDR3 is 14 amino acids. V lost 6 bases to trimming and J lost 5 bases; unmatched junction nucleotides: 8. The CDR3 nucleotides read TGTGCCAGCAGGGATGGGACAGGTTCTTATGGCTACACCTTC. Translating it yields CASRDGTGSYGYTF.

In nucleotides, the CDR3 is TGTGCCAGCAGCCGCAATCCGGGACAACTGTCCTACGAGCAGTACTTC. It specifies CASSRNPGQLSYEQYF. The chain is built from TRBV5-4 and TRBJ2-7; TRBD1 might be the D (6 bases). V was pared by 4 bases and J by 1 base, with 18 bases between. This CDR3 spans 16 amino acids. Germline V gene data show CDR1 as SGHNT and CDR2 as YYREEE (reference sequence).

This clone was observed a few times. The chain is built from TRBV7-2 and TRBJ1-1, with 7 bases aligning to TRBD1. CDR1 and CDR2 (germline): SGHTA, FQGNSA. V was pared by 5 bases and J by 0 bases, with 3 bases of the junction left unmatched. This CDR3 comprises 14 residues. The CDR3 protein is CASSRDRMNTEAFF. CDR3 bases: TGTGCCAGCAGCCGGGACAGAATGAACACTGAAGCTTTCTTT.

The chain joins TRBV20-1 to TRBJ2-5; D gene uncertain. Germline CDR1 and CDR2: DFQATT and SNEGSKA (reference sequence). The CDR3 has 11 residues. CDR3 residues: CSPLNPETQYF. As DNA, the CDR3 is TGCAGCCCCCTCAACCCAGAGACCCAGTACTTC.

This chain uses TRBV9 with TRBJ2-3; no reliable D call. Germline V lookup: CDR1 SGDLS, CDR2 YYNGEE. Trimming stripped 5 bases from V and 2 bases from J, with 12 bases between. CDR3 length: 14 residues. Written as DNA, the CDR3 is TGTGCCAGCAGTCTACGAGAATTCACAGATACGCAGTATTTT. This codes for CASSLREFTDTQYF.

This chain connects TRBV6-5 to TRBJ1-3, with TRBD1 matching over 9 bases. Germline V gives CDR1 MNHEY, CDR2 SVGAGI. V shed 11 bases, J shed 4 bases, and the junction held 9 bases outside the gene matches. This CDR3 spans 14 amino acids. The CDR3 DNA follows: TGTGCCGGCGAATCACAGGGGGCCGGAAACACCATATATTTT. This encodes CAGESQGAGNTIYF.

The rearrangement joins TRBV5-5 to TRBJ1-2; D call uncertain. The V and J ends lost 3 bases and 0 bases respectively, with 12 bases between them. Germline-derived CDR1 and CDR2 are SGHKS and YYEKEE (reference sequence). This CDR3 spans 15 amino acids. The CDR3: CASSSNDLANYGYTF. For the CDR3, the DNA is TGTGCCAGCAGCTCCAACGATCTAGCTAACTATGGCTACACCTTC. The entire variable domain, with the rest obtained from reference TRBV5-5 and TRBJ1-2, is as follows: DAGVTQSPTHLIKTRGQQVTLRCSPISGHKSVSWYQQVLGQGPQFIFQYYEKEERGRGNFPDRFSARQFPNYSSELNVNALLLGDSALYLCASSSNDLANYGYTFGSGTRLTVV.